Sequencing of this T cell receptor beta chain was carried out in a study of shared T cell receptors in the human thymus. This clone appeared a few times. Method: immunoSEQ multiplex PCR; TCRdb's copy keeps in-frame clones and lacks some. This sample has roughly 710,000 clones; 70% to 90% occur once, and the top ten carry roughly 0.01%. Trimming at V came to 1 base and at J to 0 bases, leaving 8 bases not matched to a gene. The CDR3 runs to 18 residues. The germline CDR1 and CDR2 sequences are LGHNA and YSLEER. The same sample was also studied in work on human thymus T cells.

The source of this sequence is a girl under three years old with a congenital heart defect. The specimen was thymocytes. V is TRBV4-3 and J is TRBJ2-2; 7 bases line up with TRBD1. CDR3 amino acids: CASSQGHPGTANTGELFF. The CDR3 DNA follows: TGCGCCAGCAGCCAAGGGCACCCGGGGACAGCGAACACCGGGGAGCTGTTTTTT.